This T cell receptor beta chain was captured by sequencing in a study of T cell repertoires in cytomegalovirus infection (dated by TCRdb to the late 2010s). For context, the study as a whole: Alongside well-studied HLA-B-restricted epitopes, the peptide stimulations were aimed at recently identified HLA-C-restricted CMV epitopes, whose presentation resists viral immunomodulation. The HLA type of each donor mattered for the analysis, because public TCR beta signatures pointed to carriage of CMV infection along with the matching HLA type.

The CDR3 contains 12 residues, cysteine and phenylalanine counted. The entry retains the CDR3 DNA only, 36 bases that are in frame from base 1. V is shortened by 6 bases, J by 4 bases, and the region joining them spans 9 bases. The germline V gene (reference sequence) sets CDR1 to SEHNR and CDR2 to FQNEAQ. This clonotype appeared a few times. Its antigen is currently not known. It has no much larger one-base neighbor in the sample; base qualities were not kept. Sequencing instrument: Illumina HiSeq 1500. Clones were called with MiXCR by TCRdb after fastp trimmed the public reads at Q25, and only in-frame beta chains were retained. Identical CDR3 protein sequences are pooled into one entry, listed with their most common genes and DNA. This sample gives about 770,000 distinct CDR3 sequences in total; just under 30% of them show up just once. Around 13% of the sample is in the top ten clones. What the authors observed across the whole study: The ex vivo response was dominated by HLA-C-restricted CMV-specific TCR beta clonotypes, which also provided the single most frequent clonotype in two of eight donors. In both this cohort and an independent cohort of some 380 donors, the cumulative frequency of public TCR beta family members distinguished carriers of CMV infection plus the relevant HLA type.

This specimen's treatment or condition label, per the study, means: in vitro stimulation with specific CMV peptide epitopes to enrich CMV-specific T cells. This receptor was identified in a human donor in good health (CMV status not recorded). Some clones in this sample may be carry-over from other donors' samples. The specimen was cultured CD8+ T cells from PBMCs, collected from culture after CMV antigen stimulation. Rearrangement joined TRBV7-9 to TRBJ2-5, and perhaps TRBD2 as D gene, on 7 matching bases. The CDR3 reads as follows: CASRAGAETQYF. The sequenced DNA is TGTGCCAGCAGGGCGGGGGCAGAGACCCAGTACTTC.